The 10 T cell receptor beta chains below come from one sample, sequenced in a study of blood T cell repertoires in COVID-19. TCRdb keeps only in-frame clones here, not all; method: immunoSEQ multiplex PCR. The sample records 90,000 or so clones, about 83% being singletons. Sequencing was done on a sample of peripheral blood. The receptors were sampled from a human donor in a cohort sampled during active COVID-19.

The chain combines TRBV6-5 with TRBJ1-1, with unresolved D. There are 13 residues in the CDR3. V lost 2 bases to trimming and J lost 1 base, with 5 bases between them. Germline CDR1 is MNHEY and CDR2 is SVGAGI. The CDR3 sequence is CASSYTQNTEAFF. CDR3 DNA sequence: TGTGCCAGCAGTTACACACAGAACACTGAAGCTTTCTTT.

The chain is built from TRBV11-3 and TRBJ2-5; D might be TRBD1 (6 bases). In germline, CDR1 is SGHNT, CDR2 YENEEA. The CDR3 runs to 15 residues. V lost 3 bases and J lost 3, with 14 bases in between. The CDR3 nucleotides are TGTGCCAGCAGCTTTACAGGGTTGAGGGAAGAGACCCAGTACTTC. Protein: CASSFTGLREETQYF.

The chain combines TRBV7-2 with TRBJ2-7, with 7 bases lining up with TRBD2. Germline CDR1 and CDR2: SGHTA and FQGNSA. Trimming at V came to 3 bases and at J to 2 bases, leaving 4 bases not matched to a gene. The CDR3 spans 14 residues. In DNA, the CDR3 is TGTGCCAGCAGCTTGGGACTACAAACCTACGAGCAGTACTTC. This encodes CASSLGLQTYEQYF.

V and J are TRBV7-9 and TRBJ2-2, with no clear D. Per the germline V gene, CDR1 is SEHNR and CDR2 is FQNEAQ (reference sequence). The CDR3 has 16 amino acids. V dropped 1 base and J dropped 1 base, with 10 bases sitting between them. CDR3 sequence reads: CASSLVVGGNTGELFF. In DNA, the CDR3 is TGTGCCAGCAGCTTAGTAGTCGGCGGGAACACCGGGGAGCTGTTTTTT.

In regard to this clone: Other nucleotide sequences from this sample produce the same CDR3. The chain recombines TRBV12-3 or TRBV12-4 with TRBJ2-7; tentatively, D is TRBD1 (5 bases). The V end lost 5 bases, the J end lost 4 bases, and 9 bases lay between the germline ends. The CDR3 has 12 residues. CDR3 DNA sequence: TGTGCCAGCAGTACTCAGGGATACGAGCAGTACTTC. Residues: CASSTQGYEQYF.

V usage is TRBV7-2 and J usage is TRBJ2-4; possible D gene TRBD2, 5 bases. Trimming left V 5 bases short and J 0 bases short, with 11 bases between. The CDR3 has 15 amino acids. The V gene's germline CDR1 is SGHTA and CDR2 FQGNSA. The CDR3: CASSPDGLAKNIQYF. As DNA, the CDR3 is TGTGCCAGCAGCCCCGACGGACTAGCCAAAAACATTCAGTACTTC.

The chain has TRBV7-8 and TRBJ2-7, with D possibly TRBD2 on 7 matching bases. The V end lost 5 bases, the J end lost 3 bases, and 17 bases lay between the germline ends. Germline values: CDR1 SGHVS, CDR2 FQNEAQ. The CDR3 is 15 residues long. CDR3: CASSDLGGANYEQYF. CDR3 coding DNA: TGTGCCAGCAGCGACCTGGGGGGGGCGAACTACGAGCAGTACTTC.

The chain has TRBV6-2 or TRBV6-3 and TRBJ2-5; 11 bases align to TRBD2. The CDR3 has 14 amino acids. V lost 5 bases and J lost 5; bases outside the gene matches: 4. Germline CDR1 is MNHEY and CDR2 is SVGEGT. For the CDR3, the DNA is TGTGCCAGCAGTCCGACTAGCGGGACTGAGACCCAGTACTTC. Translation gives CASSPTSGTETQYF.

The genes are TRBV6-2 or TRBV6-3 and TRBJ2-1, with TRBD2 identical over 9 bases. The CDR3 is 15 amino acids. Germline lookup yields CDR1 MNHEY and CDR2 SVGEGT. V dropped 6 bases and J dropped 0; count of bases not matched to a gene: 3. As DNA, the CDR3 is TGTGCCAGCAGGCCTAGCGGGGCCTCCTACAATGAGCAGTTCTTC. This sequence encodes CASRPSGASYNEQFF.

The V call is TRBV3-1 (or the pseudogene TRBV3-2), the J call TRBJ2-2; tentatively, D is TRBD1 (5 bases). The V end lost 2 bases, the J end lost 7 bases, and 11 bases lay between the germline ends. CDR3 length: 14 residues. In germline, CDR1 is LGHDT, CDR2 YNNKEL (reference sequence). The CDR3 DNA reads as TGTGCCAGCAGCCAAAAAGGGGCCGGCGGGGAGCTGTTTTTT. It is translated as CASSQKGAGGELFF.